These 26 T cell receptor beta chains originate from one sample sequenced in a study of T cell repertoires and leukemia-associated antigens. Their cognate antigens are unknown. TCRdb used MiXCR to reprocess the 5' RACE reads, holding one entry per CDR3 protein. The table shows 10,000 to 13,000 distinct CDR3 sequences, with roughly two fifths occurring only once. The sample consisted of CD3+ T cells sorted from blood and cultured. Receptors originate from a female donor in good health.

This clonotype was picked up one time. CDR3 coding DNA: TGCGCCAGCAGCCAAGACCTCCGGGACTACGCTTTCGATGAGCAGTTCTTC. Its protein product is CASSQDLRDYAFDEQFF. The V gene is TRBV4-3, the J gene TRBJ2-1, with 7 positions matching TRBD2. Losses at the gene ends were 0 bases for V and 8 bases for J; bases not matched to a gene: 13. The CDR3 runs to 17 residues. The V gene's germline CDR1 is LGHNA and CDR2 YSLEER.

By share, this clonotype ranks as medium-sized. The gene calls are TRBV4-3 and TRBJ2-1, with a possible D match to TRBD2 (7 bases). This CDR3 contains 14 residues. The germline CDR1 and CDR2 sequences are LGHNA and YSLEER. V was cut by 0 bases and J by 6 bases, with 9 bases left in between. CDR3 coding DNA: TGCGCCAGCAGCCAAGAGGGGGGGCTCAATGAGCAGTTCTTC. Translated: CASSQEGGLNEQFF.

This clonotype was detected once. This chain uses TRBV2 with TRBJ2-6; D is uncertain. Trimming took 7 bases from V and 0 from J, leaving 7 bases between them. This CDR3 contains 14 residues. The germline gives CDR1 SNHLY, CDR2 FYNNEI. In DNA form, the CDR3 reads TGTGCCAGCAAACAGAGCTCTGGGGCCAACGTCCTGACTTTC. Translation gives CASKQSSGANVLTF.

The table lists this clonotype with a count of one. V is TRBV20-1 and J is TRBJ1-4, with unresolved D. The V end lost 4 bases, the J end lost 6 bases, and 12 bases lay between the germline ends. The CDR3 covers 13 residues. The V gene's germline CDR1 is DFQATT and CDR2 SNEGSKA (reference sequence). The CDR3 region is CSATRRQYEKLFF. CDR3 DNA sequence: TGCAGTGCTACTCGACGGCAGTATGAAAAACTGTTTTTT.

Concerning this clonotype: At one end the junction does not follow the germline gene, possibly because of a read error. The rearrangement joins TRBV10-3 to TRBJ2-2; TRBD2 matches 11 bases. There are 17 residues in the CDR3. Germline CDR1 reads ENHRY; CDR2 reads SYGVKD. The CDR3 is CAISDLKLAGVTGELFF. The CDR3 bases are TGTGCCATCAGTGACCTCAAACTAGCGGGAGTCACCGGGGAGCTATTTTTT.

This clonotype has only a few counts. This sequence joins TRBV5-1 and TRBJ2-2; 8 bases align to TRBD1. From germline, CDR1 is SGHRS and CDR2 YFSETQ. The CDR3 totals 14 residues. V shed 6 bases, J shed 5 bases, and the junction held 6 bases outside the gene matches. Here the CDR3 DNA reads TGCGCCAGCAACCTGGACAGGGAAACCGGGGAGCTGTTTTTT. Protein product: CASNLDRETGELFF. The variable domain in full, with the rest retrieved from reference TRBV5-1 and TRBJ2-2, is KAGVTQTPRYLIKTRGQQVTLSCSPISGHRSVSWYQQTPGQGLQFLFEYFSETQRNKGNFPGRFSGRQFSNSRSEMNVSTLELGDSALYLCASNLDRETGELFFGEGSRLTVL.

A word on this clonotype: One end of the junction is discordant with germline, which a read error may explain. The CDR3, as DNA: TGCGCCTGCAGCCAAGATCCAGATAGCAATCAGCCCCAGCATTTT. Translating gives CACSQDPDSNQPQHF. The chain has TRBV4-1 and TRBJ1-5; no firm D call. CDR1 MGHRA and CDR2 YSYEKL come from the germline V gene. The CDR3 consists of 15 residues.

The chain is built from TRBV5-1 and TRBJ2-5; D unclear. The CDR3 sequence is 13 residues long. The germline gives CDR1 SGHRS, CDR2 YFSETQ. Trimming shortened V by 5 bases and J by 1 base, and 9 bases separated the two germline ends. CDR3 sequence: CASRNSFQETQYF. CDR3 DNA sequence: TGCGCCAGCAGAAACAGCTTCCAAGAGACCCAGTACTTC.

The V gene is TRBV7-9, the J gene TRBJ1-1; 7 bases match TRBD1. After removal of 2 bases from V and 1 base from J, the junction contained 7 bases not matched to a gene. The V gene's germline CDR1 is SEHNR and CDR2 FQNEAQ (reference sequence). CDR3 length: 16 amino acids. The CDR3 spells CASSLKGGGRNTEAFF. DNA of the CDR3: TGTGCCAGCAGCTTAAAGGGAGGGGGCAGGAACACTGAAGCTTTCTTT.

The CDR3 bases are TGTGCCAGCAGCTTAGCCGGTGGGCGGGAGGGCCGAAATACGCAGTATTTT. It encodes CASSLAGGREGRNTQYF. This rearrangement joins TRBV7-8 to TRBJ2-3, with TRBD2 matching 9 bases. With V trimmed by 0 bases and J by 7 bases, 11 bases remained unmatched. CDR3 length: 17 amino acids. Germline CDR1 SGHVS, CDR2 FQNEAQ.

This clonotype was seen repeatedly, ten times or more. The chain links TRBV7-3 to TRBJ2-7; no clear D gene. In germline, CDR1 is SGHTA, CDR2 FQGTGA. The V end lost 1 base, the J end lost 1 base, and 5 bases lay between the germline ends. This CDR3 is 13 amino acids long. CDR3 loop: CASSLKGSYEQYF. The CDR3 DNA is TGTGCCAGCAGCTTAAAGGGATCCTACGAGCAGTACTTC.

The rearrangement joins TRBV20-1 to TRBJ2-1; no clear D. The V and J ends lost 0 bases and 0 bases respectively, with 12 bases between them. The CDR3 length is 16 residues. Germline V gene lookup returns CDR1 DFQATT and CDR2 SNEGSKA (reference sequence). CDR3 amino acids: CSARDRWRGSYNEQFF. CDR3 nucleotides: TGCAGTGCTAGAGACAGGTGGCGAGGCTCCTACAATGAGCAGTTCTTC.

Points on this clonotype: This CDR3 is missing its conserved last phenylalanine or tryptophan, likely due to a read error. The DNA is omitted, as the CDR3 cannot be located on it reliably, and the CDR3 follows TCRdb's listing. This chain's CDR3 is CSARGAGGDNEQYFGPGTEAFL. V gene TRBV20-1 combines with J gene TRBJ1-1. The CDR3 numbers 22 amino acids, ends counted. CDR1 and CDR2 (germline): DFQATT, SNEGSKA (reference sequence).

This clonotype has ten or more counts. The V gene is TRBV7-2, the J gene TRBJ2-1, with a weak D call TRBD2 (5 bases). CDR1 SGHTA and CDR2 FQGNSA come from the germline V gene. This CDR3 is built from 13 residues. V was trimmed by 4 bases and J by 6 bases, leaving 10 bases between them. For the CDR3, the DNA is TGTGCCAGCAGCTACGTGAGGGCCAATGAGCAGTTCTTC. It encodes CASSYVRANEQFF.

This clonotype is termed medium-sized. This rearrangement joins TRBV20-1 to TRBJ2-4, with 10 bases aligning to TRBD2. This CDR3 contains 13 residues. The germline V gene encodes CDR1 DFQATT and CDR2 SNEGSKA (reference sequence). CDR3 loop: CSGLAATKNIQYF. The CDR3, as DNA: TGCAGCGGACTAGCGGCTACCAAAAACATTCAGTACTTC.

Concerning this clonotype: This CDR3 fails to terminate in the conserved phenylalanine or tryptophan, so it likely reflects a read error. The chain combines TRBV6-5 with TRBJ1-5; TRBD1 is a possible D gene (6 bases). V was cut by 4 bases and J by 11 bases, with 15 bases left in between. In germline, CDR1 is MNHEY, CDR2 SVGAGI. CDR3 size: 13 residues. The DNA of the CDR3 is TGTGCCAGCAGTTCGGGGGGCCGAGGGACCCAGCATCTT. Residues: CASSSGGRGTQHL.

The chain is built from TRBV21-1 and TRBJ2-2. TRBV21-1 is deemed a pseudogene. The CDR3 contains 12 residues. CDR3 amino acids: CASSSGVGELFF. In DNA form, the CDR3 reads TGTGCGAGCAGCAGTGGTGTCGGGGAGCTGTTTTTT.

By share, this clonotype counts as medium-sized. The V and J genes are TRBV13 and TRBJ2-1, with TRBD2 matching over 14 bases. The CDR3 is 17 residues long. Trimming at V came to 5 bases and at J to 5 bases, leaving 8 bases not matched to a gene. Germline CDR1 is PRHDT and CDR2 is FYEKMQ (reference sequence). CDR3 sequence reads: CASSRSTSGREDNEQFF. Written as DNA, the CDR3 is TGTGCCAGCAGCCGTTCGACTAGCGGGAGGGAGGACAATGAGCAGTTCTTC.

This clonotype has just a few counts. This chain links TRBV20-1 with TRBJ2-7; D is undetermined. Trimming took off 0 bases at V and 6 bases at J, with 12 bases between the two ends. The CDR3 spans 13 residues. Germline V lookup: CDR1 DFQATT, CDR2 SNEGSKA (reference sequence). The CDR3 DNA follows: TGCAGTGCTAGAGAACAAGTAGACGTCGAGCAGTACTTC. This encodes CSAREQVDVEQYF.

The genes are TRBV5-1 and TRBJ2-7; 12 positions agree with TRBD2. The CDR3 is 19 residues long. Germline lookup yields CDR1 SGHRS and CDR2 YFSETQ. With V trimmed by 3 bases and J by 2 bases, 15 bases remained unmatched. CDR3 sequence: CASSSRGHTRTSGTYEQYF. The CDR3 DNA reads as TGCGCCAGCAGCTCCCGCGGCCACACCAGGACTAGCGGGACCTACGAGCAGTACTTC.

This clonotype occurred many times. V is TRBV2 and J is TRBJ2-3; D is perhaps TRBD2 (5 bases). Per germline, CDR1 SNHLY and CDR2 FYNNEI. Trimming removed 4 bases at V and 0 bases at J, with 11 bases between. The CDR3 extends over 15 amino acids. CDR3 residues: CASSARVDSTDTQYF. The CDR3 DNA reads as TGTGCCAGCAGTGCGAGGGTCGATAGCACAGATACGCAGTATTTT.

As concerns this clonotype: The DNA is omitted, as the CDR3 cannot be located on it reliably, and the CDR3 follows TCRdb's listing. The chain joins TRBV20-1 to TRBJ1-1; the table's D call TRBD1 went unverified against the DNA. The CDR3 sequence runs 23 residues, both termini included. Germline V CDR1 and CDR2: DFQATT, SNEGSKA (reference sequence). The CDR3 protein is CSAPQGGRGSYEQYFGPGTEAFF.

The genes are TRBV12-3 or TRBV12-4 and TRBJ2-5; 9 bases line up with TRBD1. The V gene end was trimmed by 4 bases and the J gene end by 4 bases; junction bases not matched to a gene: 4. The CDR3 consists of 14 residues. The CDR3 nucleotides read TGTGCCAGCAGTTACCGGACAGGGGCAGAGACCCAGTACTTC. This gives the protein CASSYRTGAETQYF.

CDR3 loop: CASSFLTGTSNTGELFF. As DNA, the CDR3 is TGTGCCAGCAGCTTCCTAACCGGGACTTCGAACACCGGGGAGCTGTTTTTT. The chain is built from TRBV11-2 and TRBJ2-2, with D perhaps TRBD2 (6 bases). The CDR3 runs to 17 residues. V gave up 3 bases and J gave up 0 bases, with 14 bases separating them. Germline-derived CDR1 and CDR2 are SGHAT and FQNNGV.

This clonotype has a count of ten or more. The rearrangement joins TRBV4-2 to TRBJ2-6, with a tentative D call TRBD1 (6 bases). Germline CDR1 and CDR2: LGHNA and YNFKEQ. This CDR3 contains 19 residues. Trimming cost V 0 bases and J 0 bases, with 15 bases left between them. Written as DNA, the CDR3 is TGTGCCAGCAGCCAAGAACTAGACAGGTCGAGCTCTGGGGCCAACGTCCTGACTTTC. Translation gives CASSQELDRSSSGANVLTF.

This clonotype has only a few counts. This sequence joins TRBV5-1 and TRBJ2-7; D is unclear. The CDR3 is 13 amino acids. Between the trimmed V and J ends, which lost 0 bases and 7 bases, there was a span of 11 bases. Germline values: CDR1 SGHRS, CDR2 YFSETQ. The CDR3 DNA reads TGCGCCAGCAGCTTGGATGTCTTAGTGGAGCAGTACTTC. Translated: CASSLDVLVEQYF.